The 21 T cell receptor beta chains below were found in one sample sequenced in a study of identical twins. TCRdb re-called the 5' RACE reads through MiXCR, storing one row per CDR3 protein. There are 400,000 to 600,000 distinct CDR3 sequences in the sample; approximately 20% occur only once, and 0.45% to 0.5% lies in the top ten. These data are also associated with another study on yellow fever vaccine responses in identical twins.

The material sequenced was CD4+ T cells sorted from blood. These receptors were obtained from a woman aged 18-35 years in good health.

The rearrangement joins TRBV28 to TRBJ2-1, with TRBD2 matching 13 bases. Germline V CDR1 and CDR2: MDHEN, SYDVKM. V lost 6 bases, J lost 7 bases, and 3 bases stayed unmatched. The CDR3 is 14 residues long. The CDR3 is CASRPGLAGNEQFF. As DNA, the CDR3 is TGTGCCAGCAGACCGGGACTAGCGGGGAATGAGCAGTTCTTC.

This chain uses TRBV24-1 with TRBJ2-1; D call uncertain. CDR1 is KGHDR, CDR2 SFDVKD, per germline. Trimming removed 4 bases from V and 5 bases from J, with 14 bases in between. The CDR3 has 15 residues. CDR3: CATSDPARLNNEQFF. In DNA, the CDR3 is TGTGCCACCAGTGACCCCGCCCGTTTAAACAATGAGCAGTTCTTC.

The V gene is TRBV24-1, the J gene TRBJ2-3, with 9 bases aligning to TRBD2. CDR3 length: 18 amino acids. Germline assignment: CDR1 KGHDR and CDR2 SFDVKD. Trimming removed 8 bases from V and 5 bases from J; junction bases left unmatched: 19. CDR3 coding DNA: TGTGCCACCATCCCCGGGGACGCCGCGGGGGGGTTAAGAGATACGCAGTATTTT. Protein: CATIPGDAAGGLRDTQYF.

This clonotype was detected only a few times. The chain recombines TRBV7-8 with TRBJ2-1; unclear D gene. The CDR3 loop spans 14 amino acids. Trimming removed 3 bases at V and 5 bases at J, with 11 bases between. Germline lookup yields CDR1 SGHVS and CDR2 FQNEAQ. The CDR3 reads CASSFSLVHNEQFF. In nucleotides, the CDR3 is TGTGCCAGCAGCTTTTCTCTAGTTCACAATGAGCAGTTCTTC.

Ten or more counts support this clonotype. V and J are TRBV12-3 or TRBV12-4 and TRBJ1-1; 8 nucleotides line up with TRBD1. Trimming at V came to 5 bases and at J to 4 bases, leaving 9 bases not matched to a gene. This CDR3 is built from 15 residues. The CDR3 reads CASSLSQGAGTEAFF. CDR3 sequence (DNA): TGTGCCAGCAGTCTGTCCCAGGGGGCTGGCACTGAAGCTTTCTTT.

This clonotype showed up many times. At one end, the junction sequence differs from germline, possibly due to a read error. The chain joins TRBV12-3 or TRBV12-4 to TRBJ2-5; D unresolved. The CDR3 spans 11 residues. The CDR3 spells CASSSSENQYF. The CDR3 nucleotides read TGTGCCAGCAGTTCTTCAGAGAACCAGTACTTC.

This clonotype was seen more than once but under ten times. The genes are TRBV5-6 and TRBJ2-5; D tentatively reads TRBD1 or TRBD2 (6 bases each). This CDR3 has 15 residues. CDR1 and CDR2 (germline): SGHDT, YYEEEE. V was trimmed by 0 bases and J by 6 bases, leaving 15 bases between them. The CDR3 DNA reads TGTGCCAGCAGCTTGGTGGGGGGCCAAGGAAAGACCCAGTACTTC. The encoded protein is CASSLVGGQGKTQYF.

The chain has TRBV10-3 and TRBJ1-2; 11 nucleotides match TRBD1. Trimming at V came to 3 bases and at J to 6 bases, leaving 6 bases not matched to a gene. In germline, CDR1 is ENHRY, CDR2 SYGVKD. The CDR3 is 15 amino acids. The CDR3 nucleotides read TGTGCCATCAGTGATGCCGGGACAGGGGGTGATGGCTACACCTTC. Translated: CAISDAGTGGDGYTF.

V is TRBV3-1 and J is TRBJ2-5; unclear D gene. The CDR3 length is 14 residues. V was clipped by 0 bases and J by 6 bases, with 11 bases between them. Germline CDR1 LGHDT, CDR2 YNNKEL (reference sequence). The DNA for the CDR3 is TGTGCCAGCAGCCAAGATGTAGGGCGGCAGACCCAGTACTTC. It yields the protein CASSQDVGRQTQYF.

The V call is TRBV18, the J call TRBJ2-6; D perhaps matches TRBD1 (5 bases). V lost 0 bases to trimming and J lost 2 bases, with 8 bases between them. This CDR3 is 16 amino acids long. Germline V gene lookup returns CDR1 KGHSH and CDR2 LQKENI. In DNA, the CDR3 is TGTGCCAGCTCACCACCGACAGTAGCTGGGGCCAACGTCCTGACTTTC. As protein: CASSPPTVAGANVLTF. Full variable domain (missing parts from reference TRBV18 and TRBJ2-6): NAGVMQNPRHLVRRRGQEARLRCSPMKGHSHVYWYRQLPEEGLKFMVYLQKENIIDESGMPKERFSAEFPKEGPSILRIQQVVRGDSAAYFCASSPPTVAGANVLTFGAGSRLTVL.

The sample holds one count of this clonotype. The gene calls are TRBV7-9 and TRBJ1-4; TRBD1 is a possible D gene (6 bases). The CDR3 loop spans 14 amino acids. Trimming pared 5 bases from V and 8 bases from J, leaving 15 bases between. Looked up from germline, CDR1 is SEHNR and CDR2 is FQNEAQ (reference sequence). The CDR3 DNA is TGTGCCAGCAGCATCGACAGGCCAGTGGAAAAACTGTTTTTT. This encodes CASSIDRPVEKLFF.

The chain joins TRBV7-9 to TRBJ1-1, with 12 nucleotides matching TRBD1. The CDR3 totals 17 residues. The trim removed 1 base at V and 7 bases at J, leaving 10 bases unmatched. Germline V gene data show CDR1 as SEHNR and CDR2 as FQNEAQ (reference sequence). The CDR3 loop reads CASSLVPGQGARNEAFF. CDR3 bases: TGTGCCAGCAGCTTAGTTCCGGGACAGGGGGCGCGGAATGAAGCTTTCTTT.

This clonotype has a handful of counts. This chain uses TRBV6-1 with TRBJ2-2; no firm D call. Trimming took off 10 bases at V and 1 base at J, with 16 bases between the two ends. This CDR3 has 15 residues. Germline lookup yields CDR1 MNHNS and CDR2 SASEGT. CDR3 bases: TGTGCCACCTCAGGATGGGCGGAGAACACCGGGGAGCTGTTTTTT. This codes for CATSGWAENTGELFF.

The rearrangement joins TRBV6-1 to TRBJ2-1; D unresolved. This CDR3 contains 15 residues. Trimming shortened V by 6 bases and J by 8 bases, and 20 bases separated the two germline ends. Germline CDR1 reads MNHNS; CDR2 reads SASEGT. The CDR3 DNA sequence: TGTGCCAGCAGACGTCCACGGCCGGAGCCGGATGAGCAGTTCTTC. This codes for CASRRPRPEPDEQFF.

The rearrangement joins TRBV10-2 to TRBJ1-5; tentatively, D is TRBD1 (6 bases). The CDR3 has 15 residues. Trimming left V 6 bases short and J 1 base short, with 13 bases between. CDR1 and CDR2 from the germline V gene are WSHSY and SAAADI. The CDR3 reads CASRGNRESNQPQHF. In nucleotides, the CDR3 is TGCGCCAGCAGGGGTAACAGGGAGAGCAATCAGCCCCAGCATTTT.

The rearrangement uses TRBV15 and TRBJ2-1; TRBD2 aligns across 10 bases. Germline V gene sequence: CDR1 LNHNV, CDR2 YYDKDF (reference sequence). V trimming: 1 base; J trimming: 8 bases; junction bases outside the gene matches: 11. This CDR3 region has 17 residues. CDR3 in DNA: TGTGCCACCAGCAGAGGAAACCTAGCGGGAGAGAGGGATGAGCAGTTCTTC. It codes for CATSRGNLAGERDEQFF.

This clonotype was observed a few times. The rearrangement uses TRBV12-3 or TRBV12-4 and TRBJ1-5, with D possibly being TRBD1 (5 bases). CDR3 length equals 15 residues. Trimming pared 1 base from V and 6 bases from J, leaving 13 bases between. The CDR3 region has the DNA TGTGCCAGCAGTTTAGTAGCAGGGCAAGGTCAGCCCCAGCATTTT. Translating it yields CASSLVAGQGQPQHF.

The J gene is TRBJ1-4, the V gene TRBV2; maybe TRBD1 (5 bases). Germline V gene data show CDR1 as SNHLY and CDR2 as FYNNEI. The CDR3 loop spans 13 amino acids. V lost 7 bases, J lost 7 bases, and 13 bases lay in between. In DNA form, the CDR3 reads TGTGCCAGCATCAGGCAGGGCAGTGAAAAACTGTTTTTT. It codes for CASIRQGSEKLFF.

The J gene is TRBJ2-6, the V gene TRBV10-2; TRBD1 agrees at 8 bases. The V gene's germline CDR1 is WSHSY and CDR2 SAAADI. Germline trimming cut 3 bases from V and 1 base from J; bases unmatched to any gene: 11. The CDR3 length is 19 residues. CDR3 nucleotide sequence: TGCGCCAGCAGTGATTCGGGAAACAGGGGGGTATCTGGGGCCAACGTCCTGACTTTC. As protein: CASSDSGNRGVSGANVLTF.

This rearrangement joins TRBV19 to TRBJ1-1; no clear D. CDR1 and CDR2 (germline): LNHDA, SQIVND (reference sequence). The CDR3 extends over 14 amino acids. Trimming removed 1 base from V and 4 bases from J, with 10 bases in between. CDR3 sequence: CASSIGGEITEAFF. The CDR3 region has the DNA TGTGCCAGTAGTATAGGTGGGGAAATCACTGAAGCTTTCTTT.

The genes are TRBV2 and TRBJ1-5, with unresolved D. The CDR3 has 13 residues. V dropped 5 bases and J dropped 2 bases, with 7 bases sitting between them. In germline, CDR1 is SNHLY, CDR2 FYNNEI. CDR3 bases: TGTGCCAGCAGTACAGCTGGCAATCAGCCCCAGCATTTT. This gives the protein CASSTAGNQPQHF.